This TCR beta chain was sequenced in a study of T cells after yellow fever vaccination (dated by TCRdb to 2018 to 2020). Study-wide context: Libraries from fractions with low cell numbers were prepared with the SMART-Seq v4 Ultra Low Input RNA kit. To follow T-cell clones before and after primary and booster YFV17D yellow fever vaccination, bulk TCR alpha and beta repertoires were sequenced over time. Blood samples were taken at several timepoints before and after primary and secondary immunization, and bulk PBMC replicates and cell subsets were isolated. The cohort comprised two healthy male donors, one aged 18 to 30 and one aged 30 to 40 years.

Only a few counts were recorded for this clonotype. This receptor's antigen is unknown. The input lacks base qualities; no much larger clone sits a single base away. Sequenced using an Illumina NovaSeq 6000. Synthesis of TCR cDNA relied on 5'RACE template switching, a step that introduced a universal primer site along with unique molecular identifiers. cDNA synthesis was primed from both the TCR alpha and TCR beta constant segments. Library amplification involved two PCR steps, and the second step added sample barcodes and sequencing adapters. Sequencing of libraries was performed on Illumina HiSeq 2500 (2x100 bp) or NovaSeq (2x150 bp). Per the original workflow: Demultiplexing of reads and collapsing into UMI consensus sequences were performed with MIGEC, and V(D)J alignment was carried out with MiXCR. Vaccine-responding clonotypes were identified with edgeR using replicate PBMC samples, with FDR below 0.01 and a log2 fold change above 5 up to day 15 being required. Each bulk clonotype was labeled CD4 or CD8 based on which sequenced repertoire, CD4 or CD8, contained the clonotype at higher abundance. Clones were called with MiXCR by TCRdb after fastp trimmed the public reads at Q25, and only in-frame beta chains were retained. Here each entry gathers all rows of one CDR3 protein and keeps the most common genes and DNA. For this entry, the V and J calls and clone size follow TCRdb and not the study's own pipeline. This sample holds 250,000 to 400,000 distinct CDR3 sequences; about 4% were observed only once. Together, the top ten hold around 25% of the sample.

CDR1 and CDR2 (SGHTA, FQGNSA) derive from the germline V gene. Spanning cysteine to phenylalanine, the CDR3 consists of 13 amino acids. The sequence is cut down to CDR3 DNA, 39 bases in frame from base 1. The V and J ends are trimmed by 5 bases and 6 bases, leaving 12 bases between them. What the study reported, not specific to this receptor: A small fraction of clonotypes showed up in both the CD4 and CD8 compartments, probably as a result of convergent recombination. The study included only a couple of donors, which limits how far the findings can be generalized. Most clones expanded after primary vaccination (approximately 95% of CD4 and around 88% of CD8) were re-detected after the booster, suggesting that broad memory maintenance occurred. Computational filtering was required because FACS-sorted repertoires could contain abundant contaminating clonotypes from the bulk population. The secondary T-cell response was found to be weaker but faster than the primary response, with a peak reached on day 5 rather than on day 15.

The treatment or condition label, read with the paper, signifies: live attenuated yellow fever vaccine strain. Two biological replicates of bulk PBMCs were collected at each blood-draw timepoint. A standard Ficoll-Paque protocol was used to isolate PBMCs from peripheral blood. RNA was extracted with TriZol from bulk PBMCs, CD4 and CD8 fractions, and dextramer-positive and dextramer-negative fractions. Here the chain combines TRBV7-2 and TRBJ2-3, with the identity of the D gene unclear. The sequence was obtained from a man between 18 and 35 years old who received the YFV17D yellow fever vaccine. Sample: PBMCs, taken 5 days after the yellow fever booster vaccination. The encoded CDR3 is CASSRPPGDTQYF. The nucleotides read TGTGCCAGCAGCCGACCCCCCGGGGATACGCAGTATTTT.